The 2 T cell receptor beta chains reported below all come from one sample, sequenced in a study of cytomegalovirus exposure and HLA in healthy donors. PCR amplification relied on 60 Vbeta primers (plus 13 Jbeta primers). TCRdb's copy holds only in-frame clones and misses some; the assay was immunoSEQ multiplex PCR. This sample has fewer than 100,000 clones, with approximately 79% found just once. The sample comprised PBMCs. These TCRs come from a female donor in good health and CMV-seronegative.

The rearrangement joins TRBV7-2 to TRBJ2-1; TRBD2 matches at 16 bases. Germline lookup yields CDR1 SGHTA and CDR2 FQGNSA. There are 17 residues in the CDR3. V lost 4 bases and J lost 6; bases outside the gene matches: 6. CDR3: CASSSVGTSGRGNEQFF. CDR3 in DNA: TGTGCCAGCAGCTCCGTAGGGACTAGCGGGAGGGGCAATGAGCAGTTCTTC. Full variable domain (remainder filled in from reference TRBV7-2 and TRBJ2-1): GAGVSQSPSNKVTEKGKDVELRCDPISGHTALYWYRQSLGQGLEFLIYFQGNSAPDKSGLPSDRFSAERTGGSVSTLTIQRTQQEDSAVYLCASSSVGTSGRGNEQFFGPGTRLTVL.

This chain links TRBV5-1 with TRBJ2-7; 8 positions match TRBD1. This CDR3 contains 16 residues. CDR1 is SGHRS, CDR2 YFSETQ, per germline. The V segment lost 2 bases and the J segment 2 bases; nucleotides outside the gene matches: 9. CDR3 nucleotide sequence: TGCGCCAGCAGCTTTAATCAGGACAGGGTGACCTACGAGCAGTACTTC. It codes for CASSFNQDRVTYEQYF.